The 25 T cell receptor beta chains given below trace back to one sample, sequenced in a study of cytomegalovirus exposure and HLA in healthy donors. Primers: 60 Vbeta forward and 13 Jbeta reverse. The table came from immunoSEQ multiplex PCR; TCRdb's copy has only in-frame clones and leaves some out. The sample shows about 120,000 clones, and around 7% sits with its ten largest clones. The source material was PBMCs. The receptors stem from a man aged 35 to 55 in good health and CMV-seropositive.

This rearrangement joins TRBV15 to TRBJ1-1; 9 bases match TRBD1. The germline gives CDR1 LNHNV, CDR2 YYDKDF (reference sequence). This CDR3 comprises 14 residues. Trimming removed 7 bases from V and 11 bases from J; junction bases left unmatched: 14. The CDR3 sequence is CATNLRTGDLGAFF. CDR3 nucleotides: TGTGCCACCAACCTCCGGACAGGGGACTTGGGGGCTTTCTTT.

The chain is built from TRBV6-6 and TRBJ2-6; D gene ambiguous. CDR1 is MNHNY, CDR2 SVGAGI, per germline (reference sequence). The CDR3 runs 15 residues. V lost 8 bases and J lost 2, with 13 bases in between. CDR3: CASSPSAAGANVLTF. The CDR3 region has the DNA TGTGCCAGCTCTCCCTCCGCGGCTGGGGCCAACGTCCTGACTTTC.

This chain links TRBV14 with TRBJ2-1; unclear D gene. The CDR3 spans 12 residues. Per germline, CDR1 SGHDN and CDR2 FVKESK. The V and J ends lost 3 bases and 8 bases respectively, with 8 bases between them. Written as DNA, the CDR3 is TGTGCCAGCAGCCAGTACCGGGATGAGCAGTTCTTC. Encoded protein: CASSQYRDEQFF. The full variable domain, its missing parts supplied by reference TRBV14 and TRBJ2-1, is EAGVTQFPSHSVIEKGQTVTLRCDPISGHDNLYWYRRVMGKEIKFLLHFVKESKQDESGMPNNRFLAERTGGTYSTLKVQPAELEDSGVYFCASSQYRDEQFFGPGTRLTVL.

This chain uses TRBV7-2 with TRBJ2-5, with 8 bases identical to TRBD2. The germline CDR1 and CDR2 sequences are SGHTA and FQGNSA. J was trimmed by 4 bases and V by 2 bases; bases with no gene match: 9. This CDR3 spans 16 amino acids. The CDR3 DNA is TGTGCCAGCAGCTTATTGGACACGGGGGGGATAGAGACCCAGTACTTC. It encodes CASSLLDTGGIETQYF.

V is TRBV29-1 and J is TRBJ2-2; 7 bases are shared with TRBD2. The trim removed 5 bases at V and 1 base at J, leaving 7 bases unmatched. The CDR3 loop spans 15 amino acids. Germline values: CDR1 SQVTM, CDR2 ANQGSEA. Here the CDR3 reads CSVPGTTLNTGELFF. CDR3 nucleotide sequence: TGCAGCGTTCCCGGGACTACCCTGAACACCGGGGAGCTGTTTTTT.

This chain joins TRBV27 and TRBJ1-3, with D possibly matching TRBD1 (5 bases). The CDR3 contains 14 residues. Germline lookup yields CDR1 MNHEY and CDR2 SMNVEV (reference sequence). Trimming cost V 3 bases and J 9 bases, with 15 bases left between them. CDR3 in DNA: TGTGCCAGCAGTTTTAGGGCCGGGGGTAGCACCATATATTTT. It encodes CASSFRAGGSTIYF.

The V call is TRBV5-1, the J call TRBJ1-3; 9 bases fit TRBD1. Germline lookup yields CDR1 SGHRS and CDR2 YFSETQ. The CDR3 is 15 residues long. The junction had 2 bases not matched to a gene; V was cut back by 3 bases and J by 1 base. The CDR3 nucleotides are TGCGCCAGCAGCTCGGGGACAGGGTCTGGAAACACCATATATTTT. Translation: CASSSGTGSGNTIYF.

The chain has TRBV18 and TRBJ2-1, with 12 bases matching TRBD2. V trimming: 3 bases; J trimming: 5 bases; junction bases outside the gene matches: 14. CDR3 length equals 19 residues. The V gene's germline CDR1 is KGHSH and CDR2 LQKENI. The CDR3 nucleotides are TGTGCCAGCTCACCCCTCAGCCTAGCGGGAGGGCCAGGAAACAATGAGCAGTTCTTC. Protein product: CASSPLSLAGGPGNNEQFF.

The V call is TRBV28, the J call TRBJ2-1; 9 bases agree with TRBD1. V lost 7 bases and J lost 1; bases outside the gene matches: 5. From germline, CDR1 is MDHEN and CDR2 SYDVKM. The CDR3 is 15 residues long. In DNA, the CDR3 is TGTGCCAGCAACCTACAGGGGGCGTCCTACAATGAGCAGTTCTTC. It translates to CASNLQGASYNEQFF.

The CDR3 loop is CSVLLAGGWGVEQYF. In DNA form, the CDR3 reads TGCAGCGTCCTACTAGCGGGAGGGTGGGGTGTGGAGCAGTACTTC. The rearrangement links TRBV29-1 to TRBJ2-7; 13 positions match TRBD2. Germline values: CDR1 SQVTM, CDR2 ANQGSEA. This CDR3 region has 15 residues. The ends lost 6 bases at V and 7 bases at J; junction bases unmatched: 12.

The chain recombines TRBV5-6 with TRBJ2-5; tentative D call: TRBD1 (5 bases). This CDR3 comprises 16 residues. Germline lookup yields CDR1 SGHDT and CDR2 YYEEEE. V was clipped by 0 bases and J by 4 bases, with 16 bases between them. CDR3 in DNA: TGTGCCAGCAGCTTGGAGGATGGGGCGCGGCGAGAGACCCAGTACTTC. Translation: CASSLEDGARRETQYF.

V usage is TRBV27 and J usage is TRBJ2-5; no clear D. V was pared by 2 bases and J by 3 bases, with 7 bases between. Per germline, CDR1 MNHEY and CDR2 SMNVEV (reference sequence). The CDR3 spans 13 residues. CDR3 bases: TGTGCCAGCAGTTTAAGCAGGAAAGAGACCCAGTACTTC. Its protein product is CASSLSRKETQYF.

The CDR3 DNA reads as TGTGCCAGCAGCTTAACGACAGATGCAACTAATGAAAAACTGTTTTTT. This sequence encodes CASSLTTDATNEKLFF. The chain couples TRBV7-9 to TRBJ1-4; a weak D match, TRBD1 (5 bases). Germline CDR1 SEHNR, CDR2 FQNEAQ (reference sequence). Trimming stripped 2 bases from V and 0 bases from J, with 10 bases between. The CDR3 runs to 16 residues.

The chain joins TRBV4-1 to TRBJ2-5, with 7 bases aligning to TRBD1. The CDR3 is 14 amino acids. Per the germline V gene, CDR1 is MGHRA and CDR2 is YSYEKL. V was clipped by 1 base and J by 5 bases; unmatched bases: 4. The CDR3 sequence is CASSQGQGGETQYF. Written as DNA, the CDR3 is TGCGCCAGCAGCCAAGGACAGGGTGGTGAGACCCAGTACTTC.

The V and J genes are TRBV18 and TRBJ2-7; 10 bases line up with TRBD2. The ends lost 4 bases at V and 6 bases at J; junction bases unmatched: 9. CDR3 length: 15 amino acids. The germline CDR1 and CDR2 sequences are KGHSH and LQKENI. Here the CDR3 DNA reads TGTGCCAGCTCACTCTACTCCGGACTAGCGGCCGAGCAGTACTTC. Translated: CASSLYSGLAAEQYF.

This rearrangement joins TRBV10-2 to TRBJ1-1; 11 positions match TRBD1. From germline, CDR1 is WSHSY and CDR2 SAAADI. V lost 11 bases and J lost 6; bases outside the gene matches: 8. This CDR3 is built from 13 residues. CDR3 sequence reads: CAVRDRGVPEAFF. The CDR3 DNA follows: TGCGCCGTCCGGGACAGGGGGGTTCCTGAAGCTTTCTTT.

The chain links TRBV13 to TRBJ2-3; a weak D match, TRBD1 (5 bases). The length of the CDR3 is 18 residues. CDR1 is PRHDT, CDR2 FYEKMQ, per germline (reference sequence). Deletions cut 4 bases from V and 0 bases from J, with 20 bases between. The CDR3 sequence: CASSSNGEEGVSTDTQYF. The CDR3 coding sequence is TGTGCCAGCAGCTCCAACGGTGAGGAAGGGGTTAGCACAGATACGCAGTATTTT.

V gene TRBV7-3 combines with J gene TRBJ2-2; D possibly corresponds to TRBD2 (6 bases). V was pared by 5 bases and J by 8 bases, with 9 bases between. The germline CDR1 and CDR2 sequences are SGHTA and FQGTGA. The CDR3 is 12 amino acids. CDR3 sequence (DNA): TGTGCCAGCAGCCTCGCGGGGGGGGAGCTGTTTTTT. Protein: CASSLAGGELFF. The full variable domain, in which reference TRBV7-3 and TRBJ2-2 provide the parts outside the CDR3, is GAGVSQTPSNKVTEKGKYVELRCDPISGHTALYWYRQSLGQGPEFLIYFQGTGAADDSGLPNDRFFAVRPEGSVSTLKIQRTERGDSAVYLCASSLAGGELFFGEGSRLTVL.

The chain joins TRBV21-1 to TRBJ1-5. TRBV21-1 is labeled a pseudogene. CDR3 size: 14 residues. CDR3 sequence reads: CASSKSLTRQPQHF. CDR3 coding DNA: TGTGCCAGCAGCAAAAGTCTAACTCGTCAGCCCCAGCATTTT.

CDR3 coding DNA: TGTGCCAGCAGCCAAGTTCTGGCGGGGCGGGGCAATGAGCAGTTCTTC. Protein sequence: CASSQVLAGRGNEQFF. The V and J genes are TRBV4-2 and TRBJ2-1, with a weak D call TRBD2 (6 bases). The CDR3 has 16 amino acids. The V gene's germline CDR1 is LGHNA and CDR2 YNFKEQ. Trimming removed 1 base from V and 6 bases from J, with 16 bases in between.

CDR3 region: CASTLGGYDNEQFF. DNA of the CDR3: TGTGCCAGCACCTTGGGGGGGTACGACAATGAGCAGTTCTTC. The J gene is TRBJ2-1, the V gene TRBV28, with TRBD2 matching 7 bases. This CDR3 comprises 14 residues. J gave up 5 bases and V 7 bases, and 8 bases lay outside the gene matches. The germline CDR1 and CDR2 sequences are MDHEN and SYDVKM. Based on the CDR3 plus reference TRBV28 and TRBJ2-1, the full variable domain is DVKVTQSSRYLVKRTGEKVFLECVQDMDHENMFWYRQDPGLGLRLIYFSYDVKMKEKGDIPEGYSVSREKKERFSLILESASTNQTSMYLCASTLGGYDNEQFFGPGTRLTVL.

This chain joins TRBV27 and TRBJ1-1; 7 bases match TRBD1. The trim removed 4 bases at V and 4 bases at J, leaving 12 bases unmatched. CDR1 is MNHEY and CDR2 is SMNVEV in the germline V gene (reference sequence). The CDR3 spans 16 residues. In nucleotides, the CDR3 is TGTGCCAGCAGTTCCCCACCCAACAGGGGAGCCACTGAAGCTTTCTTT. This encodes CASSSPPNRGATEAFF.

The chain is built from TRBV14 and TRBJ2-1; no clear D. This CDR3 region has 15 residues. The germline V and J ends were trimmed by 4 bases and 3 bases, with 13 bases remaining between them. The germline V gene has CDR1 SGHDN and CDR2 FVKESK. Here the CDR3 DNA reads TGTGCCAGCAGCCTCATCTGGGCCCACTACAATGAGCAGTTCTTC. Translated, it gives CASSLIWAHYNEQFF.

The chain has TRBV28 and TRBJ1-1; 7 positions match TRBD1. The germline V gene encodes CDR1 MDHEN and CDR2 SYDVKM. After removal of 7 bases from V and 6 bases from J, the junction contained 5 bases not matched to a gene. This CDR3 has 12 amino acids. The CDR3: CASIVQGAEAFF. For the CDR3, the DNA is TGTGCCAGCATCGTCCAGGGGGCTGAAGCTTTCTTT. The whole variable domain, remainder taken from reference TRBV28 and TRBJ1-1, is DVKVTQSSRYLVKRTGEKVFLECVQDMDHENMFWYRQDPGLGLRLIYFSYDVKMKEKGDIPEGYSVSREKKERFSLILESASTNQTSMYLCASIVQGAEAFFGQGTRLTVV.

The V gene is TRBV7-8, the J gene TRBJ2-7, with TRBD2 matching 8 bases. Unmatched junction bases numbered 9, after V lost 5 bases and J lost 3 bases. This CDR3 is 15 amino acids long. Germline CDR1 reads SGHVS; CDR2 reads FQNEAQ. CDR3 coding DNA: TGTGCCAGCAGCCTCCTAGGTAGCGGGGACTACGAGCAGTACTTC. Protein product: CASSLLGSGDYEQYF.